Listed here is a single T cell receptor (beta chain). The clone's antigen remains unknown. Base quality data are lacking; no much larger clone is found one base away. The immunoSEQ Assay, a bias-controlled multiplex PCR, was used to amplify TCRbeta CDR3 regions from genomic DNA. The study's processing was this. Within the assay, amplification of reference gene primers was used to estimate how many nucleated cells each sample contained. To quantify the absolute abundance of each unique TCRbeta CDR3 rearrangement, sequence reads were collapsed and filtered. For each sample, productive Simpson clonality was calculated as the square root of Simpson's diversity index across productive rearrangements. The immuneACCESS repertoire file appears here via TCRdb, limited to in-frame rearrangements. These files lack a portion of the clones; in checked studies, under half of the deficit traces to unresolved V genes, and the cause of the others is not known. That table furnishes V, J and clone size, whereas the DNA furnished D and trimming. Across this sample there are 98,000 or so clones, with more than 75% seen only once. About 27% of the sample rests with the top ten.

This record comes from a study of blood T cell repertoires in COVID-19 (dated by TCRdb to about 2020). Context from the whole study: Samples from collaborators originated in the United States, Italy and Spain and spanned both the acute and convalescent phases of COVID-19. The material from the prospective study consisted of cDNA or gDNA derived from T cells, B-cell-depleted T cells, or PBMCs. Subjects who had been exposed to COVID-19, were actively infected with it, or had recovered from it provided the deeply sampled blood TCRbeta repertoires that made up the dataset. The repertoires were made available in a free public database intended to serve as a resource for research on the immune response to SARS-CoV-2. Samples came from the ongoing ImmuneRACE study (first 160 participants) plus 1,254 subjects from 6 global collaborators. Sample metadata almost always included a de-identified subject ID, COVID-19 status, age in years and sex. Where HLA class I and class II types were available, the types were taken from metadata supplied by the sample provider, not from assay-based typing. The study at large found these results: How much clinical and demographic metadata was included differed by source and by participant, and the metadata was provided uncurated.

Whole blood was collected in K2EDTA tubes by collaborating institutions according to the institutions' own protocols. For TCRbeta analysis, collaborators shipped samples as frozen whole blood, isolated PBMCs, or DNA extracted from either of those sample types. The germline V gene specifies KGHSH as CDR1 and LQKENI as CDR2. V and J are trimmed by 6 bases and 6 bases, and the gene matches miss 7 bases of the junction. There are 13 amino acids in the CDR3, from cysteine to phenylalanine inclusive. Only CDR3 DNA is held: 39 bases, read in frame from base 1. The material sequenced was peripheral blood. The rearrangement combines TRBV18 with TRBJ2-7; TRBD1 lines up with 8 middle nucleotides. The sequence derives from a man in his sixties with acute or convalescent COVID-19. The sequenced DNA: TGTGCCAGCTCTATAGGACAGGGACGCGAGCAGTACTTC. This encodes CASSIGQGREQYF.